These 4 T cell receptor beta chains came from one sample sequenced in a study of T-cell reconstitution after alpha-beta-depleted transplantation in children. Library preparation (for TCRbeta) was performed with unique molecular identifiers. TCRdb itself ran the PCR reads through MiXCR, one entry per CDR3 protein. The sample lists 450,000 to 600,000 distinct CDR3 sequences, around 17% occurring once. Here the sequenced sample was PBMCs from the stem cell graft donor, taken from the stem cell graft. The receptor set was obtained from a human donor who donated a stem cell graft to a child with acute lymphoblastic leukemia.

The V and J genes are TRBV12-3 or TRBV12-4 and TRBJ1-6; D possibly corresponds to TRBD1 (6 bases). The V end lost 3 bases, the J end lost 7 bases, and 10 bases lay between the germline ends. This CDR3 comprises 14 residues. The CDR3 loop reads CASSFRQANSPLHF. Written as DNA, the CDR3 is TGTGCCAGCAGTTTCAGACAGGCAAATTCACCCCTCCACTTT.

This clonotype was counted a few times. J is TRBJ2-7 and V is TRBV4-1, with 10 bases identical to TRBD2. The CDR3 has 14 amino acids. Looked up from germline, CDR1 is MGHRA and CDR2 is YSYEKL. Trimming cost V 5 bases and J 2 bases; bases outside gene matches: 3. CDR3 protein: CASSYLAGAYEQYF. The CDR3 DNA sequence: TGCGCCAGCAGCTATCTAGCGGGAGCCTACGAGCAGTACTTC.

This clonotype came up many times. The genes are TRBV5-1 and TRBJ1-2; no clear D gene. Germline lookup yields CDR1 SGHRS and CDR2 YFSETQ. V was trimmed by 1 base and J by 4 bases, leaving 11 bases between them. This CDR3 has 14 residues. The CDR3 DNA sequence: TGCGCCAGCAGCTTGTCCTGGACCACCTATGGCTACACCTTC. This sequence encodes CASSLSWTTYGYTF.

The CDR3 sequence is CASSLSAYGSPLHF. The DNA of the CDR3 is TGTGCCAGCAGTTTGTCAGCCTACGGATCACCCCTCCACTTT. The chain recombines TRBV12-3 or TRBV12-4 with TRBJ1-6; D gene uncertain. The CDR3 consists of 14 residues. V shed 3 bases and J shed 10 bases, with 13 bases lying between them.